The T cell receptor beta chain under discussion was sequenced for a study of blood T cells in healthy people across ages. General observations from the study: Underestimates were what the diversity estimates from one million T cells were considered to be. The recorded TCR beta diversity per million T cells decreased in a roughly linear manner with age.

Next came a second PCR, run for about 7 to 12 cycles, which used a sample-barcoded 5' primer along with a J-beta primer mix. A tag from a template-switch adaptor with 12 random nucleotides marked each cDNA molecule. TCRdb itself ran the 5' RACE reads through MiXCR, one entry per CDR3 protein. The top ten hold roughly 34% of the sample, which has roughly 700,000 distinct CDR3 sequences, around 48% seen once. The CDR3 length is 15 residues. Germline-derived CDR1 and CDR2 are DFQATT and SNEGSKA (reference sequence). Comment on this clonotype: Its antigen is currently unknown.

This TCR was recovered from a woman aged 55-70 years in good health. The gene calls are TRBV20-1 and TRBJ2-1, with 12 bases matching TRBD2. The DNA end lines up better with TRBJ2-7; the J call may be wrong. The sample consisted of blood. The CDR3 sequence: CSARSRTSGDNEQYF. The CDR3, as DNA: TGCAGTGCTAGATCTCGGACTAGCGGGGACAATGAGCAGTACTTC.